This T cell receptor (beta chain) was captured by sequencing in a study of T cell responses to AZD1222 COVID-19 vaccine. Remarks on this clone: Antigen unknown.

The table came from immunoSEQ multiplex PCR; TCRdb's copy has only in-frame clones and leaves some out. This table has some 150,000 clones, nearly 90% appearing once. Whole-study results and caveats: Rises in breadth and depth of Spike-specific TCRs came after two AZD1222 doses.

With 7 bases removed from V and 3 bases from J, the gap between germline ends came to 10 bases. The germline V gene encodes CDR1 MNHNY and CDR2 SVGAGI (reference sequence). This CDR3 is built from 12 residues. This TCR came from an adult who received the MenACWY meningococcal vaccine as a control. The source was peripheral blood, collected 28 days after the second dose of the MenACWY control vaccine. V gene TRBV6-6 combines with J gene TRBJ2-7; no clear D gene. Written as DNA, the CDR3 is TGTGCCAGCAACTCCCCCCTCTACGAGCAGTACTTC. Translating it yields CASNSPLYEQYF.